Sequencing of this T cell receptor (beta chain) was carried out in a study of cytomegalovirus exposure and HLA in healthy donors. Study background: Early released data had around 88 million unique TCRs, all coming from HLA-typed donors.

The germline V gene has CDR1 MNHEY and CDR2 SMNVEV (reference sequence). V was pared by 2 bases and J by 2 bases, with 9 bases of the junction left unmatched. This CDR3 region has 17 residues. Notes on this clone: Its antigen remains unknown.

General study results and limits: Later genetic work tied a missense DCLRE1C variant to beta-chain V and J trimming. Rare sequences made up most TCRs, while some public TCRs were found in many donors. Associated with cytomegalovirus, according to the listing, were 164 TCR beta chains.

The study ran its PCR with 60 Vbeta and 13 Jbeta primers. The data were produced by immunoSEQ multiplex PCR, yet TCRdb's version contains in-frame clones alone and is incomplete. The sample lists 80,000 or so clones; approximately 57% were seen once. The source is a man aged 30 to 45 in good health and CMV-seropositive. V and J are TRBV27 and TRBJ1-5; 7 positions agree with TRBD1. Sequencing was done on a sample of PBMCs. The CDR3 nucleotides are TGTGCCAGCAGTTTAATTTGGCAGGGGGAAGGCAATCAGCCCCAGCATTTT. This translates into CASSLIWQGEGNQPQHF.